Sequencing of this T cell receptor (beta chain) was carried out in a study of control samples from healthy donors and cancer patients. Germline CDR1 reads SSHAT; CDR2 reads FNYEAQ (reference sequence). The V and J ends lost 5 bases and 0 bases respectively, with 7 bases between them. The CDR3 totals 13 residues. Method: immunoSEQ multiplex PCR; TCRdb's copy keeps in-frame clones and lacks some. This sample yields about 130,000 clones, of which around 94% are seen a single time; about 0.6% belongs to the top ten. This clonotype was obtained from a man older than 75 with head and neck cancer. This chain uses TRBV7-7 with TRBJ1-1, with D unresolved. The sample taken for sequencing was PBMCs. CDR3 DNA: TGTGCCAGCAGCCCCAGTATGAACACTGAAGCTTTCTTT. Amino acid sequence: CASSPSMNTEAFF.